This paragraph reports one TCR beta chain. The CDR3 length is 17 residues. The junction had 11 bases not matched to a gene; V was cut back by 1 base and J by 4 bases. Germline V lookup: CDR1 MDHEN, CDR2 SYDVKM. All enrollees were roughly 18 to 95 years old and from approximately 25 US areas. Clinical history reported by participants formed the basis on which cohorts were assigned. No more than 2 weeks before study entry, exposed participants had met a case of COVID-19. Clones were sequenced by immunoSEQ multiplex PCR, and TCRdb holds only the in-frame ones, with some missing. Of about 200,000 clones listed, 83% are singletons. These data are taken from a study of blood T cell repertoires in COVID-19. Whole-study context: Material from acute and convalescent COVID-19 was sourced from the United States, Italy and Spain.

The chain uses TRBV28 and TRBJ1-1, with TRBD1 identical over 8 bases. Source material: PBMCs or T cells enriched from blood (not recorded which). This TCR came from a woman aged 45 to 65 who had been exposed to COVID-19. CDR3 protein: CASSLFRTGRRGTEAFF. DNA of the CDR3: TGTGCCAGCAGTTTATTTCGGACAGGGCGGAGGGGCACTGAAGCTTTCTTT.